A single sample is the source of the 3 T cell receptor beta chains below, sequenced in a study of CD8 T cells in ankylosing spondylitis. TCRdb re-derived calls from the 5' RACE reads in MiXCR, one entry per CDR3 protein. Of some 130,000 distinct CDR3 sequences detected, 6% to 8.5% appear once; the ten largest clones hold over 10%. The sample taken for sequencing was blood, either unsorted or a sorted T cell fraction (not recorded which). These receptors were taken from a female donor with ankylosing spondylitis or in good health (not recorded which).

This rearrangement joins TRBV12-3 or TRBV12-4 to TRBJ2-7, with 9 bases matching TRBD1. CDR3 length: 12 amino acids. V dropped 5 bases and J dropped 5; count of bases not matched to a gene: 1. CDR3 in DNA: TGTGCCAGCAGTCGGGACAGGGACGAGCAGTACTTC. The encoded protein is CASSRDRDEQYF.

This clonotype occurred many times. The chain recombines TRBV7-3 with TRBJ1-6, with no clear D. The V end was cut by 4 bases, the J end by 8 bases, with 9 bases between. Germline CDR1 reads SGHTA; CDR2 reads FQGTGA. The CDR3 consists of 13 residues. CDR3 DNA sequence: TGTGCCAGCAGCTCTAGGAGGGATTCACCCCTCCACTTT. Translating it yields CASSSRRDSPLHF.

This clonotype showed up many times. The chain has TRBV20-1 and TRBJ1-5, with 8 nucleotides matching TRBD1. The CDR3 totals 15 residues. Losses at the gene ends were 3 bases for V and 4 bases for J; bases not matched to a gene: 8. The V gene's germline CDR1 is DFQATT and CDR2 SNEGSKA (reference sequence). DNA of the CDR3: TGCAGTGCTAGCGTTCCAGGGGGCGGGAATCAGCCCCAGCATTTT. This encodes CSASVPGGGNQPQHF.